This section outlines one T cell receptor beta chain sequence together with its context. Its antigen is unknown. The record has no base qualities; no much larger clone is one base away. This sample was included in a study of blood T cell repertoires in COVID-19 (dated by TCRdb to 2018 to 2021). About the investigation overall: Collaborator samples came from the United States, Italy and Spain and covered acute and convalescent phases of COVID-19. The material from the prospective study consisted of cDNA or gDNA derived from T cells, B-cell-depleted T cells, or PBMCs. The dataset comprised deeply sampled blood TCRbeta repertoires from subjects exposed to, actively infected with, or recovered from COVID-19. The repertoires were released in a freely available public database meant as a resource for research on the immune response to SARS-CoV-2. Samples came from the ongoing ImmuneRACE study (first 160 participants) plus 1,254 subjects from 6 global collaborators. Sample metadata almost always included a de-identified subject ID, COVID-19 status, age in years and sex. Where HLA class I and class II types were available, the types were taken from metadata supplied by the sample provider, not from assay-based typing. The paper's findings and limits, for the study overall: The quantity of clinical and demographic metadata differed by source and by participant and was supplied without curation.

In the prospective study, participants were 18 to 89 years old, resided in around 25 geographic areas of the United States, and were enrolled through a virtual design. In the prospective study, cohorts were assigned on the basis of participant-reported clinical history obtained from a screening survey and a study questionnaire. ImmuneRACE Cohort 3 recovered participants were defined by two consecutive negative NP/OP PCR tests, healthcare professional clearance, or symptom resolution. In the prospective study, mobile phlebotomists collected whole blood, serum and a nasopharyngeal or oropharyngeal swab from each participant. Prospective study participants could optionally give additional blood draws and questionnaires over an approximately two-month period. Before DNA extraction, blood samples from the prospective study were shipped at room temperature or frozen. TCRbeta CDR3 regions were amplified from genomic DNA using the immunoSEQ Assay, a bias-controlled multiplex PCR. In the source study's methods: The number of nucleated cells in each sample was estimated from the amplification of reference gene primers within the assay. To quantify the absolute abundance of each unique TCRbeta CDR3 rearrangement, sequence reads were collapsed and filtered. Productive Simpson clonality was computed per sample as the square root of Simpson's diversity index over productive rearrangements. Drawn from immuneACCESS, this table holds only the in-frame rearrangements with V and J called that TCRdb kept. Clones are partly lost; checked studies trace under half to an unresolved V gene and leave the rest unexplained. That table gives V, J and clone size, and the DNA gave D and trimming. Recorded for this sample are hundreds of thousands of clones; over 75% of them occurred a single time. The biggest ten clones account for around 1.1% of the sample.

Sample: PBMCs or T cells enriched from blood (not recorded which). The sequence was collected from a man aged 25-40 years who had recovered from COVID-19.

The DNA reads as follows: TGTGCCAGCTCACCAGTGGCAGGGCTCGATTCTGGAAACACCATATATTTT. Its product reads: CASSPVAGLDSGNTIYF. The V gene is TRBV18 and the J gene is TRBJ1-3, with a weak D call of TRBD1 (5 bases match). From a lookup of the germline V gene, CDR1 and CDR2 are KGHSH and LQKENI. The CDR3 runs 17 residues from the cysteine to the phenylalanine. The entry retains the CDR3 DNA only, 51 bases that are in frame from base 1. The V end loses 2 bases and the J end loses 1 base, and a stretch of 15 bases separates them.